This entry lists 16 T cell receptor beta chains sequenced from one sample in a study of cytomegalovirus exposure and HLA in healthy donors. The primer mix had 60 Vbeta and 13 Jbeta primers. Sequencing was performed with immunoSEQ multiplex PCR; in TCRdb, only in-frame clones are kept and a portion is missing. The sample has about 87,000 clones, roughly 8.2% seen once. Sequencing was performed on PBMCs. The receptors originated from a man in his fifties in good health and CMV-seronegative.

This chain's CDR3 is CASRSDTKPEAFF. The CDR3 region has the DNA TGTGCCAGCAGGTCGGATACTAAACCTGAAGCTTTCTTT. The chain is built from TRBV2 and TRBJ1-1; D is uncertain. Germline CDR1 reads SNHLY; CDR2 reads FYNNEI. V was cut by 6 bases and J by 6 bases, with 14 bases left in between. The CDR3 has 13 amino acids.

This chain connects TRBV11-2 to TRBJ2-1, with D possibly matching TRBD1 (5 bases). CDR1 and CDR2 (germline): SGHAT, FQNNGV. CDR3 length equals 14 residues. The V end lost 5 bases, the J end lost 7 bases, and 15 bases lay between the germline ends. The CDR3 loop is CASSLMGRENEQFF. CDR3 in DNA: TGTGCCAGCAGCCTTATGGGGCGCGAGAATGAGCAGTTCTTC.

The rearrangement links TRBV28 to TRBJ2-7; 7 positions agree with TRBD1. After removal of 10 bases from V and 4 bases from J, the junction contained 7 bases not matched to a gene. The CDR3 totals 12 residues. Germline V gives CDR1 MDHEN, CDR2 SYDVKM. The CDR3, as DNA: TGTGCCACGTGGAGACAGGGTTACGAGCAGTACTTC. Protein: CATWRQGYEQYF.

In this sample, this clone turned up a few times. The chain recombines TRBV6-5 with TRBJ2-7; perhaps TRBD2 as D (5 bases). Trimming shortened V by 5 bases and J by 9 bases, and 14 bases separated the two germline ends. The length of the CDR3 is 12 residues. CDR1 is MNHEY and CDR2 is SVGAGI in the germline V gene. In DNA form, the CDR3 reads TGTGCCAGCAGTCCCCCGGGCCGGGGGCAGTACTTC. It specifies CASSPPGRGQYF.

This clone came up a few times. The junction differs from germline at one of its ends, possibly a read error. The chain recombines TRBV6-6 with TRBJ2-7; D uncertain. Germline lookup yields CDR1 MNHNY and CDR2 SVGAGI (reference sequence). This CDR3 spans 12 amino acids. CDR3 in amino acids: CASRGSFDEQCF. Written as DNA, the CDR3 is TGTGCCAGCAGGGGTAGCTTTGACGAGCAGTGCTTC.

This chain uses TRBV7-9 with TRBJ2-3, with TRBD1 matching over 7 bases. Losses at the gene ends were 4 bases for V and 2 bases for J; bases not matched to a gene: 3. The CDR3 consists of 14 residues. Germline CDR1 is SEHNR and CDR2 is FQNEAQ (reference sequence). The CDR3 bases are TGTGCCAGCAGCTGGGACAGCTCCACAGATACGCAGTATTTT. Its translation is CASSWDSSTDTQYF.

V usage is TRBV30 and J usage is TRBJ2-3; 8 positions match TRBD2. Losses at the gene ends were 3 bases for V and 2 bases for J; bases not matched to a gene: 4. CDR3 length: 14 residues. CDR1 GTSNPN and CDR2 SVGIG come from the germline V gene (reference sequence). CDR3 residues: CAWSSSGFTDTQYF. The CDR3 DNA is TGTGCCTGGAGCTCTAGCGGGTTCACAGATACGCAGTATTTT.

In this sample, this clone turned up a few times. The rearrangement uses TRBV11-2 and TRBJ1-2, with D hard to call. In germline, CDR1 is SGHAT, CDR2 FQNNGV. V dropped 5 bases and J dropped 8 bases, with 18 bases sitting between them. The CDR3 is 14 amino acids. Here the CDR3 DNA reads TGTGCCAGCAGCCACCTTACCCCCCTGGAGGGCTACACCTTC. It is translated as CASSHLTPLEGYTF.

Only a few counts were recorded for this clone. For the CDR3, the DNA is TGTGCCAGCAGGCGTCAAGGACAGGGAGGAGAGCAGTACTTC. Its translation: CASRRQGQGGEQYF. The V gene is TRBV28, the J gene TRBJ2-7; 8 bases match TRBD1. After removal of 6 bases from V and 7 bases from J, the junction contained 11 bases not matched to a gene. This CDR3 has 14 amino acids. Germline V gives CDR1 MDHEN, CDR2 SYDVKM.

A few counts support this clone. The chain couples TRBV5-1 to TRBJ2-7, with 10 bases that match TRBD2. V gave up 1 base and J gave up 2 bases; unmatched junction bases: 9. The CDR3 runs to 17 residues. CDR1 is SGHRS, CDR2 YFSETQ, per germline. The CDR3 DNA is TGCGCCAGCAGCTTGTTCGAGTCAGGGACTAGCGCCTACGAGCAGTACTTC. Its protein is CASSLFESGTSAYEQYF.

This clone was detected only a few times. V usage is TRBV5-1 and J usage is TRBJ2-7; TRBD2 is a possible D gene (6 bases). The CDR3 length is 12 residues. Between the trimmed V and J ends, which lost 0 bases and 7 bases, there was a span of 8 bases. CDR1 SGHRS and CDR2 YFSETQ come from the germline V gene. CDR3 residues: CASSLEGREQYF. Written as DNA, the CDR3 is TGCGCCAGCAGCTTGGAAGGGAGGGAGCAGTACTTC.

The chain recombines TRBV29-1 with TRBJ1-1; D gene ambiguous. V gave up 3 bases and J gave up 4 bases, with 15 bases separating them. Germline lookup yields CDR1 SQVTM and CDR2 ANQGSEA. The CDR3 sequence is 14 residues long. CDR3 bases: TGCAGCGTTGATGGGAGGGCTGGTGGCACTGAAGCTTTCTTT. Protein sequence: CSVDGRAGGTEAFF.

The chain carries TRBV6-1 and TRBJ1-1, with D uncertain. This CDR3 comprises 13 residues. From germline, CDR1 is MNHNS and CDR2 SASEGT. Trimming shortened V by 8 bases and J by 0 bases, and 10 bases separated the two germline ends. CDR3 in amino acids: CASARGLNTEAFF. The CDR3 region has the DNA TGTGCCAGCGCCAGAGGATTGAACACTGAAGCTTTCTTT.

The chain recombines TRBV6-1 with TRBJ1-5; 7 bases are shared with TRBD1. The CDR3 loop spans 17 amino acids. The ends lost 2 bases at V and 7 bases at J; junction bases unmatched: 14. Germline lookup yields CDR1 MNHNS and CDR2 SASEGT. The CDR3: CASSETPLTGVGQPQHF. Here the CDR3 DNA reads TGTGCCAGCAGTGAAACCCCCCTCACAGGGGTGGGGCAGCCCCAGCATTTT.

The CDR3 region has the DNA TGTGCCACCACGAGGGGGGGCTCCTATGGCTACACCTTC. Its protein is CATTRGGSYGYTF. V usage is TRBV19 and J usage is TRBJ1-2, with D perhaps matching TRBD1 (6 bases). The ends were cut back, 10 bases at V and 4 bases at J, with 16 bases in the middle. This CDR3 comprises 13 residues. The germline V gene has CDR1 LNHDA and CDR2 SQIVND (reference sequence). Full variable domain (outside the CDR3, taken from reference TRBV19 and TRBJ1-2): DGGITQSPKYLFRKEGQNVTLSCEQNLNHDAMYWYRQDPGQGLRLIYYSQIVNDFQKGDIAEGYSVSREKKESFPLTVTSAQKNPTAFYLCATTRGGSYGYTFGSGTRLTVV.

The rearrangement uses TRBV29-1 and TRBJ1-1; D is possibly TRBD1 (5 bases). Germline CDR1 is SQVTM and CDR2 is ANQGSEA. Trimming cost V 3 bases and J 10 bases, with 18 bases left between them. This CDR3 is built from 13 residues. The CDR3 coding sequence is TGCAGCGTTGAGAAGGATCGGGGGGGGGTAGCTTTCTTT. This encodes CSVEKDRGGVAFF.